Below are 5 T cell receptor beta chains sequenced from a single sample in a study of blood T cell repertoires in COVID-19. TCRdb's table, derived via immunoSEQ multiplex PCR, lists solely in-frame clones and lacks some. In the table there are a few hundred thousand clones, roughly 80% of which are singletons. Sequenced input: peripheral blood. The receptors stem from a man aged 60-69 years who had recovered from COVID-19.

This chain links TRBV30 with TRBJ2-7, with D perhaps TRBD1 (5 bases). V shed 2 bases and J shed 2 bases, with 13 bases lying between them. From germline, CDR1 is GTSNPN and CDR2 SVGIG (reference sequence). This CDR3 comprises 14 residues. The chain's CDR3 is CAWSLVAGPYEQYF. In DNA, the CDR3 is TGTGCCTGGAGTCTCGTGGCAGGGCCCTACGAGCAGTACTTC.

The chain has TRBV11-2 and TRBJ2-7; 9 bases map to TRBD2. This CDR3 region has 16 residues. The junction had 16 bases not matched to a gene; V was cut back by 1 base and J by 12 bases. Germline V gene sequence: CDR1 SGHAT, CDR2 FQNNGV. CDR3: CASSLVVSKSGRWLYF. The CDR3 nucleotides are TGTGCCAGCAGCTTAGTTGTTAGTAAGAGCGGGAGGTGGCTGTACTTC.

The chain couples TRBV19 to TRBJ2-7, with TRBD1 identical over 7 bases. The CDR3 sequence is 15 residues long. The V gene end was trimmed by 5 bases and the J gene end by 0 bases; junction bases not matched to a gene: 7. Germline lookup yields CDR1 LNHDA and CDR2 SQIVND (reference sequence). The CDR3 sequence: CASSPQTGSSYEQYF. The CDR3, as DNA: TGTGCCAGTAGTCCCCAGACAGGGTCCTCCTACGAGCAGTACTTC. Full variable domain (rest looked up from reference TRBV19 and TRBJ2-7): DGGITQSPKYLFRKEGQNVTLSCEQNLNHDAMYWYRQDPGQGLRLIYYSQIVNDFQKGDIAEGYSVSREKKESFPLTVTSAQKNPTAFYLCASSPQTGSSYEQYFGPGTRLTVT.

This clone has a handful of counts. The chain employs TRBV9 and TRBJ1-6; perhaps TRBD1 as D (5 bases). This CDR3 spans 14 amino acids. The germline gives CDR1 SGDLS, CDR2 YYNGEE. V was shortened by 2 bases and J by 4 bases, with 7 bases between the two germline ends. The chain's CDR3 is CASSVGQYNSPLHF. The CDR3 bases are TGTGCCAGCAGCGTCGGACAATATAATTCACCCCTCCACTTT.

J is TRBJ2-2 and V is TRBV7-9; TRBD2 agrees at 10 bases. CDR3 length: 17 amino acids. V lost 4 bases and J lost 1; bases outside the gene matches: 6. Germline V gene lookup returns CDR1 SEHNR and CDR2 FQNEAQ (reference sequence). This chain's CDR3 is CASSSPGTSVNTGELFF. CDR3 bases: TGTGCCAGCAGCTCGCCCGGGACTAGCGTGAACACCGGGGAGCTGTTTTTT. Filled out from reference TRBV7-9 and TRBJ2-2, the complete variable domain reads DTGVSQNPRHKITKRGQNVTFRCDPISEHNRLYWYRQTLGQGPEFLTYFQNEAQLEKSRLLSDRFSAERPKGSFSTLEIQRTEQGDSAMYLCASSSPGTSVNTGELFFGEGSRLTVL.